These T cell receptor beta chains were read from a single sample in a study of glioma-infiltrating T cells. Using its own MiXCR run on the multiplex PCR reads, TCRdb lists one record per CDR3 protein. This repertoire shows 100,000 to 150,000 distinct CDR3 sequences, roughly 25% found once; its top ten account for approximately 16%. The sample taken for sequencing was glioma tissue, nonneoplastic brain tissue, or PBMCs (not recorded which). All receptors come from a human donor with low-grade glioma or glioblastoma, undergoing nonglioma brain surgery, or in good health (not recorded which). The CDR3 runs from the conserved cysteine through the conserved F or W. D genes are given only for firm matches. Size is stated for part of the rows, as once, few or many counts, or as a class when the clone is expanded.

TGCGCCAGCAGCCAGACCAGGGTGGGTTCTGGAAACACCATATATTTT,CASSQTRVGSGNTIYF,TRBJ1-3,-,-,TRBV4-3
TGTGCCAGCACCTGTGCGGCTCAGCAGTTCTTC,CASTCAAQQFF,TRBJ2-1,-,-,TRBV28
TGCAGCTACGGTTCAAACTATGGCTACACCTTC,CSYGSNYGYTF,TRBJ1-2,-,many,TRBV20-1
TGTGCCAGCTCACCACTAAGGGAAACTTACGAGCAGTACTTC,CASSPLRETYEQYF,TRBJ2-7,-,many,TRBV18
TGCGCCAGCAGCCATGGGACTAGTCGTGATGGGCAGTACTTC,CASSHGTSRDGQYF,TRBJ2-7,TRBD2,many,TRBV4-1
TGTGCCAGCAGCCCGACCGGGACTAGAGGCACCTACGAGCAGTACTTC,CASSPTGTRGTYEQYF,TRBJ2-7,TRBD2,many,TRBV28
TGCGCCAGCAGCCAAGGACCAGCCTACGAGCAGTACTTC,CASSQGPAYEQYF,TRBJ2-7,-,-,TRBV4-1
TGTGCCAGCAGCTTAACGCTAGCGGGAGATACGCAGTATTTT,CASSLTLAGDTQYF,TRBJ2-3,TRBD2,-,TRBV7-3
TGTGCCTGGACCTCGGGATCCTCTGGAAACACCATATATTTT,CAWTSGSSGNTIYF,TRBJ1-3,-,-,TRBV30
TGTGCCAGCGAGACTAGCGGGGCTCCAGATACGCAGTATTTT,CASETSGAPDTQYF,TRBJ2-3,TRBD2,many,TRBV7-2
TGCGCCAGCGGAAATAACTATGGCTACACCTTC,CASGNNYGYTF,TRBJ1-2,-,-,TRBV10-2
TGTGCCAGCACCGATACTCGGGCAGCTTGGGGTGGCTTCACCTTC,CASTDTRAAWGGFTF,TRBJ1-2,-,-,TRBV6-2/TRBV6-3
TGTGCCAGTAGTATCGCGGTGGGCAATCAGCCCCAGCATTTT,CASSIAVGNQPQHF,TRBJ1-5,-,-,TRBV19
TGCGCCAGCAGCACCGGGACAGTCGGCTACGAGCAGTACTTC,CASSTGTVGYEQYF,TRBJ2-7,TRBD1,many,TRBV5-1
TGTGCCAGCAGCCAAGGACTAGCGTTCGGCGAGCAGTACTTC,CASSQGLAFGEQYF,TRBJ2-7,TRBD2,few,TRBV3-1
TGTGCCAGCAGTTTCGAACTAGCGGGATCCCCCCAAGAGACCCAGTACTTC,CASSFELAGSPQETQYF,TRBJ2-5,TRBD2,many,TRBV28
TGCGCCAGCAGCCAAGATGACTGGTCCGGGATACTTACGCGAAGGTACCAAGAGACCCAGTACTTC,CASSQDDWSGILTRRYQETQYF,TRBJ2-5,-,many,TRBV4-3
TGTGCCACCCGGCCTAGACAGGATAACTACAATGAGCAGTTCTTC,CATRPRQDNYNEQFF,TRBJ2-1,-,many,TRBV10-3
TGCAGCGGTCGGCTCCGAGGGTTGGTGGAGGACAATGAGCAGTTCTTC,CSGRLRGLVEDNEQFF,TRBJ2-1,-,few,TRBV29-1
TGTGCCAGCAGCCACAGATTTAACCGGGACACTCCCTACGAGCAGTACTTC,CASSHRFNRDTPYEQYF,TRBJ2-7,-,many,TRBV7-6
TGTGCCACCAACCGGGGGACAGACGAGACCCAGTACTTC,CATNRGTDETQYF,TRBJ2-5,-,many,TRBV18
TGCAGCGTCGCGGCGACAGGGGGCTCTTACGAGAAGTACTTC,CSVAATGGSYEKYF,TRBJ2-7,TRBD1,-,TRBV29-1
TGTGCCAGCAGCACCACTCGGAGGACCATATATTTT,CASSTTRRTIYF,TRBJ1-3,-,many,TRBV7-9
TGTGCCAGCAGTGAAGACGGTGGACTAGCGGGAGTATCAGGAGATACGCAGTATTTT,CASSEDGGLAGVSGDTQYF,TRBJ2-3,TRBD2,many,TRBV2
TGTGCCAGCAGTTTGGCCCCTAGGCCCGGGGATACGCAGTATTTT,CASSLAPRPGDTQYF,TRBJ2-3,-,many,TRBV12-3/TRBV12-4
TGTGCCAGCAGCTTGACGGGACTAGAAACCTACGAGCAGTACTTC,CASSLTGLETYEQYF,TRBJ2-7,TRBD2,many,TRBV11-2
TGTGCCACCAGCAGAGAGGGGGCTGGATCCAATGAGCAGTTCTTC,CATSREGAGSNEQFF,TRBJ2-1,-,many,TRBV15
TGCGCCAGCAGGATCGAGGTTTATGGGGCCAACGTCCTGACTTTC,CASRIEVYGANVLTF,TRBJ2-6,-,-,TRBV5-1
TGTGCCAGCAGTTACTCCCGGGACAGGGGGTATAGCAATCAGCCCCAGCATTTT,CASSYSRDRGYSNQPQHF,TRBJ1-5,TRBD1,many,TRBV6-6
TGCAGCGTGGGGACAGGAGAGAAACAAGAGACCCAGTACTTC,CSVGTGEKQETQYF,TRBJ2-5,TRBD1,-,TRBV29-1
TGTGCCACCAGTGATCCTCCGGGACAGGGGACACACGAACCCTACGAGCAGTACTTC,CATSDPPGQGTHEPYEQYF,TRBJ2-7,TRBD1,-,TRBV24-1
TGTGCCAGCAGCCAAGAGCACAGGGTGTTATACAATGAGCAGTTCTTC,CASSQEHRVLYNEQFF,TRBJ2-1,-,many,TRBV4-2
TGTGCCAGCAGCCAAGAAGGGGGACAGGGCTACTACGAGCAGTACTTC,CASSQEGGQGYYEQYF,TRBJ2-7,TRBD1,many,TRBV3-1
TGTGCCAGCAGGACTGGTTCATATACGCAGTATTTT,CASRTGSYTQYF,TRBJ2-3,-,many,TRBV2
TGCGCCAGCAGCCGTGGACAGGGGGCTGGGGCTAATGAAAAACTGTTTTTT,CASSRGQGAGANEKLFF,TRBJ1-4,TRBD1,many,TRBV4-3
TGTGCCAGCAGTATAGACAGGGGGCGACGGACTGAAGCTTTCTTT,CASSIDRGRRTEAFF,TRBJ1-1,TRBD1,many,TRBV6-1